The TCR beta chain described here comes from a study of blood T cell repertoires in COVID-19. Across the study: Samples of COVID-19 (acute and convalescent) were obtained from the United States, Italy and Spain. Sources were T cells, B-cell-depleted T cells, or PBMCs; the material itself was cDNA or gDNA.

Authors' data handling: Scientists estimated how many nucleated cells there were by amplifying reference gene primers. The protocol was immunoSEQ multiplex PCR, while the TCRdb copy is restricted to in-frame clones and leaves out a portion. The V and J calls and clone size come from that table; D and trimming were worked out from the DNA. Of approximately 170,000 clones in the sample, about nine tenths were seen once. Recovery meant two consecutive negative NP/OP PCR tests, professional clearance, or resolved symptoms. This clone was found once. With 5 bases removed from V and 6 bases from J, the gap between germline ends came to 10 bases. CDR3 length equals 12 residues.

Sample: PBMCs or T cells enriched from blood (not recorded which). This chain connects TRBV12-3 or TRBV12-4 to TRBJ1-2; a possible D gene is TRBD1 (5 bases). The clonotype originates from a woman under 30 who had recovered from COVID-19. The CDR3 loop reads CASSPGMDGYTF. The CDR3, as DNA: TGTGCCAGCAGTCCAGGGATGGATGGCTACACCTTC.